A single sample is the source of the 8 T cell receptor beta chains below, sequenced in a study of T cells after yellow fever vaccination. TCRdb called the 5' RACE reads again in MiXCR, with one record for every CDR3 protein. In the table there are some 500,000 distinct CDR3 sequences, roughly 13% of which are singletons. The sample consisted of PBMCs, taken on the day of the yellow fever booster vaccination. Receptor source: a young man who received the YFV17D yellow fever vaccine.

Only a few counts were recorded for this clonotype. The rearrangement links TRBV12-3 or TRBV12-4 to TRBJ2-7; no definite D call. The CDR3 is 14 amino acids. V was cut by 7 bases and J by 0 bases, with 13 bases left in between. The CDR3 is CASTLAGFSYEQYF. CDR3 in DNA: TGTGCCAGCACCTTAGCCGGGTTCTCCTACGAGCAGTACTTC.

The sample holds a few counts of this clonotype. The chain recombines TRBV12-3 or TRBV12-4 with TRBJ2-5; 15 nucleotides line up with TRBD2. V lost 5 bases and J lost 5; bases outside the gene matches: 6. The CDR3 totals 16 residues. DNA of the CDR3: TGTGCCAGCAGTAAGACGGGACTAGCGGGGGGTGAGACCCAGTACTTC. Amino acid sequence: CASSKTGLAGGETQYF.

The rearrangement joins TRBV7-2 to TRBJ2-3, with 7 bases fitting TRBD2. This CDR3 spans 16 amino acids. Trimming cost V 3 bases and J 2 bases; bases outside gene matches: 8. The germline V gene encodes CDR1 SGHTA and CDR2 FQGNSA. As DNA, the CDR3 is TGTGCCAGCAGCTTTCCGGAGCGGGATTACACAGATACGCAGTATTTT. As protein: CASSFPERDYTDTQYF.

This clonotype has at least ten counts. The genes are TRBV4-1 and TRBJ1-1; D gene uncertain. V was shortened by 0 bases and J by 1 base, with 9 bases between the two germline ends. There are 15 residues in the CDR3. Germline V gene lookup returns CDR1 MGHRA and CDR2 YSYEKL. CDR3 sequence reads: CASSQDRVGNTEAFF. CDR3 sequence (DNA): TGCGCCAGCAGCCAAGATAGGGTTGGGAACACTGAAGCTTTCTTT.

The rearrangement uses TRBV6-2 or TRBV6-3 and TRBJ2-2; D gene unclear. CDR1 is MNHEY, CDR2 SVGEGT, per germline. The CDR3 contains 13 residues. Trimming removed 3 bases at V and 7 bases at J, with 9 bases between. The CDR3 region has the DNA TGTGCCAGCAGTTATTCGCTTGGCGGGGAGCTGTTTTTT. Translation: CASSYSLGGELFF.

This rearrangement joins TRBV12-5 to TRBJ2-6; maybe TRBD2 (5 bases). The CDR3 is made up of 15 amino acids. Trimming left V 7 bases short and J 0 bases short, with 10 bases between. The germline CDR1 and CDR2 sequences are LGHNT and FRNRAP. The CDR3 DNA reads as TGTGCTAGTGAGAGGACTGTCTCTGGGGCCAACGTCCTGACTTTC. Translation: CASERTVSGANVLTF.

The chain joins TRBV15 to TRBJ2-3; D might be TRBD1 (5 bases). Per germline, CDR1 LNHNV and CDR2 YYDKDF (reference sequence). The V gene lost 4 bases and the J gene lost 0 bases, with 11 bases spanning the gap. The CDR3 length is 15 residues. The CDR3 sequence is CATSTRQFSTDTQYF. CDR3 in DNA: TGTGCCACCAGCACCAGACAGTTTAGCACAGATACGCAGTATTTT.

This chain links TRBV20-1 with TRBJ1-1, with D possibly TRBD1 on 6 matching bases. Germline CDR1 and CDR2: DFQATT and SNEGSKA (reference sequence). V lost 6 bases and J 0 bases, leaving 17 bases between the germline ends. The CDR3 spans 15 residues. CDR3 protein: CSAPLGGRMNTEAFF. The CDR3 bases are TGCAGTGCCCCCCTCGGGGGCCGGATGAACACTGAAGCTTTCTTT.